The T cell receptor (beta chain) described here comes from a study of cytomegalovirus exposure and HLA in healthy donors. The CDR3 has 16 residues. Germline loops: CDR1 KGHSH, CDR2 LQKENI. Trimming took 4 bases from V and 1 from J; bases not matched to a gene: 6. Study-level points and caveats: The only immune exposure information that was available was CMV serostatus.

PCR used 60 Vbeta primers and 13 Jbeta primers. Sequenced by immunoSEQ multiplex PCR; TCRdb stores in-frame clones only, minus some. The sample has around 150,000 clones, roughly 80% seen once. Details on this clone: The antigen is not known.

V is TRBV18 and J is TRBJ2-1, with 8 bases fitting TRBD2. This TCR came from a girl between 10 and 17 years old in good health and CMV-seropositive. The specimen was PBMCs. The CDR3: CASSRERGSSYNEQFF. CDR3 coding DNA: TGTGCCAGCTCACGCGAGCGGGGGTCTTCCTACAATGAGCAGTTCTTC.